This T cell receptor beta chain was recovered during a study of T cells in localized non-small cell lung cancer. A remark on this clone: Other DNA sequences of this sample code for an identical CDR3.

Assay used: immunoSEQ multiplex PCR; TCRdb lists only in-frame clones, some missing. The table has some 21,000 clones, 88% seen once. The TCR originated in a male donor at least 60 years old with stage II lung adenocarcinoma. Sequences were derived from peripheral blood mononuclear cells, sampled before any cancer treatment.

Written as DNA, the CDR3 is TGTGCCAGCAGCACCACTAGCGGGAGCCGTTGGCAGTACTTC. Residues: CASSTTSGSRWQYF. The chain couples TRBV7-2 to TRBJ2-7; 11 positions match TRBD2. The CDR3 length is 14 residues. V shed 5 bases and J 9 bases; nucleotides not matched to a gene: 9. CDR1 and CDR2 (germline): SGHTA, FQGNSA.